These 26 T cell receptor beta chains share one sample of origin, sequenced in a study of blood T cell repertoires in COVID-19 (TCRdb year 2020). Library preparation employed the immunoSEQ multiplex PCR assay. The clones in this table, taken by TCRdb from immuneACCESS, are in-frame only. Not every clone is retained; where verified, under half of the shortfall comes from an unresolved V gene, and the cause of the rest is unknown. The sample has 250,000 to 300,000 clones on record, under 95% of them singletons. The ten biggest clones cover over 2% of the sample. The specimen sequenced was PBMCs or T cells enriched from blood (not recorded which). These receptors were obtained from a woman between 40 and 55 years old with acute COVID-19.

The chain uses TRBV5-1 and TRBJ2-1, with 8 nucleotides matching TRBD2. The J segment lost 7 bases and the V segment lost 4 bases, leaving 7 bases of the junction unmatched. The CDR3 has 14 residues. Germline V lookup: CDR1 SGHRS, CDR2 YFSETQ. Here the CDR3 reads CASSRSGGQNEQFF. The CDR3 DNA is TGCGCCAGCAGCCGGAGCGGGGGCCAGAATGAGCAGTTCTTC.

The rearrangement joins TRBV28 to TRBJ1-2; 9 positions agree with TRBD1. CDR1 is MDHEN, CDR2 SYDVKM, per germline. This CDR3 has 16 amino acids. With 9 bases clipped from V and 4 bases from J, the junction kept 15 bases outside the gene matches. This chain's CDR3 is CARESVRTGETYGYTF. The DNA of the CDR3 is TGTGCCAGGGAATCAGTGAGGACAGGGGAGACCTATGGCTACACCTTC.

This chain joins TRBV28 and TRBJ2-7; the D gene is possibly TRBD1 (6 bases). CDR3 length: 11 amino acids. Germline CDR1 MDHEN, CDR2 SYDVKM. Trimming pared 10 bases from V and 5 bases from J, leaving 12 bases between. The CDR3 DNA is TGTGCCACACAGGGTCTTCACGAGCAGTACTTC. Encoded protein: CATQGLHEQYF. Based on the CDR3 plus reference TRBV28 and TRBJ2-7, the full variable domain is DVKVTQSSRYLVKRTGEKVFLECVQDMDHENMFWYRQDPGLGLRLIYFSYDVKMKEKGDIPEGYSVSREKKERFSLILESASTNQTSMYLCATQGLHEQYFGPGTRLTVT.

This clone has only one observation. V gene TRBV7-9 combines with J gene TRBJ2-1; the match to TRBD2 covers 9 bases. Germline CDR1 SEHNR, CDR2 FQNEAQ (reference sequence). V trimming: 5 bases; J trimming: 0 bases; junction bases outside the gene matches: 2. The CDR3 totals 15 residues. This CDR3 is CASSLLAGSYNEQFF. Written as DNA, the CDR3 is TGTGCCAGCAGCCTACTAGCGGGCTCCTACAATGAGCAGTTCTTC.

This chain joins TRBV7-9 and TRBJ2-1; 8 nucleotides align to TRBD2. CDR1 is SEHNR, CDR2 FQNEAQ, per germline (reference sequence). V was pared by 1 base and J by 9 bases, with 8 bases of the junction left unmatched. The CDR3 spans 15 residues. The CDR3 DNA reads TGTGCCAGCAGCTTAGGTTCGGGGGGGCTCGGTGAGCAGTTCTTC. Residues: CASSLGSGGLGEQFF.

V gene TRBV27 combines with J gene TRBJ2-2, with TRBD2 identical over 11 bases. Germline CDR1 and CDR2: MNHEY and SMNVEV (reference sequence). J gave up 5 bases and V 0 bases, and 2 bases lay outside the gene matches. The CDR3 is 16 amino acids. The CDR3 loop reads CASSLSSGRGTGELFF. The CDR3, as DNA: TGTGCCAGCAGTTTATCTAGCGGGAGGGGGACCGGGGAGCTGTTTTTT.

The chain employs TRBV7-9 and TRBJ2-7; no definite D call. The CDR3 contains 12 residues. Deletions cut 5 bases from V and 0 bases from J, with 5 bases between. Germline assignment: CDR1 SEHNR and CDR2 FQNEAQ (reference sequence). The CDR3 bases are TGTGCCAGCAGCCCAATCTCCTACGAGCAGTACTTC. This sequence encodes CASSPISYEQYF. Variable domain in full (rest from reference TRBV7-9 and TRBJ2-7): DTGVSQNPRHKITKRGQNVTFRCDPISEHNRLYWYRQTLGQGPEFLTYFQNEAQLEKSRLLSDRFSAERPKGSFSTLEIQRTEQGDSAMYLCASSPISYEQYFGPGTRLTVT.

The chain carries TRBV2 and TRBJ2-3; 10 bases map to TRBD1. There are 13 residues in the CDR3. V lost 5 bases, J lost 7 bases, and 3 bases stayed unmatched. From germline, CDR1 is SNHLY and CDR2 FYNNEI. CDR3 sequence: CASSTDRGNTQYF. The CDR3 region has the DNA TGTGCCAGCAGTACGGACAGGGGGAATACGCAGTATTTT.

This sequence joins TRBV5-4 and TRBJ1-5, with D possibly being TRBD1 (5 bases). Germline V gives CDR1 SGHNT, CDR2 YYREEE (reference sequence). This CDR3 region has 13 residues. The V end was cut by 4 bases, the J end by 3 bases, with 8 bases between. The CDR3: CASSQGLNQPQHF. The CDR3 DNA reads TGTGCCAGCAGCCAGGGCCTCAATCAGCCCCAGCATTTT.

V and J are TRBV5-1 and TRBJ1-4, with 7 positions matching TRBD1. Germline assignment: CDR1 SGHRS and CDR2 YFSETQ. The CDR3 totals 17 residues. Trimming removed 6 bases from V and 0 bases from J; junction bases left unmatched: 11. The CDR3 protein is CASTSSPTGATNEKLFF. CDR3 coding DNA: TGCGCCAGCACATCATCCCCAACAGGGGCAACTAATGAAAAACTGTTTTTT.

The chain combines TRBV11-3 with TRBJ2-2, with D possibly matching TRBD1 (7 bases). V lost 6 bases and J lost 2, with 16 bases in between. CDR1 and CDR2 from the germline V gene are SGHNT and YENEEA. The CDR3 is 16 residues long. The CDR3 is CASSSGGLSNTGELFF. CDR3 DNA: TGTGCCAGCAGTTCAGGGGGACTTAGCAACACCGGGGAGCTGTTTTTT. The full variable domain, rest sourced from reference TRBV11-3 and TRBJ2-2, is EAGVVQSPRYKIIEKKQPVAFWCNPISGHNTLYWYLQNLGQGPELLIRYENEEAVDDSQLPKDRFSAERLKGVDSTLKIQPAELGDSAVYLCASSSGGLSNTGELFFGEGSRLTVL.

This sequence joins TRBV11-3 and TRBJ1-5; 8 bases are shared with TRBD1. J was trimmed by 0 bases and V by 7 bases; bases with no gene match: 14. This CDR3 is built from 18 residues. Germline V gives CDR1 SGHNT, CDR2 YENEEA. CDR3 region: CASTSGTGHTYSNQPQHF. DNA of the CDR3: TGTGCCAGCACCTCGGGGACAGGACATACATATAGCAATCAGCCCCAGCATTTT.

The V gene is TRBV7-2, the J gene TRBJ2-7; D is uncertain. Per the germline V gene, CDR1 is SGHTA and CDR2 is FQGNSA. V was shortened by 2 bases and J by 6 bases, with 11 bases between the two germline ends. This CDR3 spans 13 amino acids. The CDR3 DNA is TGTGCCAGCAGCTTAAGTGAGTTATCCGAGCAGTACTTC. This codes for CASSLSELSEQYF.

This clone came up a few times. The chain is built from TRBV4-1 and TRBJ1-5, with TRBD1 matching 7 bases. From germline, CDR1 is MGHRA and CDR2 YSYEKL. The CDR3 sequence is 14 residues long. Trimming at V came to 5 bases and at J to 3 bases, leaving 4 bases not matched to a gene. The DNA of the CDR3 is TGCGCCAGCAGCAGGGGGCTGGCCAATCAGCCCCAGCATTTT. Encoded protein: CASSRGLANQPQHF.

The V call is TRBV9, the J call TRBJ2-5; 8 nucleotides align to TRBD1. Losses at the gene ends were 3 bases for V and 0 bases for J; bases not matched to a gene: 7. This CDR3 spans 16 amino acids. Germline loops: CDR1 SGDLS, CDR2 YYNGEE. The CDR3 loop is CASSGSTGGNQETQYF. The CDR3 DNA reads TGTGCCAGCAGCGGATCCACAGGGGGTAACCAAGAGACCCAGTACTTC.

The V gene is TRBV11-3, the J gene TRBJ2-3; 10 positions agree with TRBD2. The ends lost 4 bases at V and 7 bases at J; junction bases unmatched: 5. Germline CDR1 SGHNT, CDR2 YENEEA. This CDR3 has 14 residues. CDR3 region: CASSSRTSGNTQYF. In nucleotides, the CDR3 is TGTGCCAGCAGCTCGCGGACTAGCGGCAATACGCAGTATTTT. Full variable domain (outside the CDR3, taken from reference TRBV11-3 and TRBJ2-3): EAGVVQSPRYKIIEKKQPVAFWCNPISGHNTLYWYLQNLGQGPELLIRYENEEAVDDSQLPKDRFSAERLKGVDSTLKIQPAELGDSAVYLCASSSRTSGNTQYFGPGTRLTVL.

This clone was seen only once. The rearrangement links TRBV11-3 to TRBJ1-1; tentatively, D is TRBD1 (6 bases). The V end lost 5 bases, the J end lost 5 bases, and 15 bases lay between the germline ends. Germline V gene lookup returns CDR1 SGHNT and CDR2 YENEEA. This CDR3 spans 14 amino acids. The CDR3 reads CASSLSGGQTEAFF. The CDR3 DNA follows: TGTGCCAGCAGCCTCTCTGGGGGCCAGACTGAAGCTTTCTTT.

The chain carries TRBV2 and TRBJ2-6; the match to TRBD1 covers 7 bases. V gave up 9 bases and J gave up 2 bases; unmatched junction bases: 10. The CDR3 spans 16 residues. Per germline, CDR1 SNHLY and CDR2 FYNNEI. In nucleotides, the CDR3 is TGTGCCAGTACGACAGGGTTATCCCCTGGGGCCAACGTCCTGACTTTC. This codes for CASTTGLSPGANVLTF.

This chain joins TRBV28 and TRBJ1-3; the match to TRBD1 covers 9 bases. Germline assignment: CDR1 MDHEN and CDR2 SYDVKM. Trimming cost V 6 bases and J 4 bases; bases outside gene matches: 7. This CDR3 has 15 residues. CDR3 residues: CASSTQGAEGNTIYF. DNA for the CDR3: TGTGCCAGCAGCACACAGGGGGCTGAGGGAAACACCATATATTTT. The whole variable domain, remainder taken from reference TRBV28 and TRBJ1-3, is DVKVTQSSRYLVKRTGEKVFLECVQDMDHENMFWYRQDPGLGLRLIYFSYDVKMKEKGDIPEGYSVSREKKERFSLILESASTNQTSMYLCASSTQGAEGNTIYFGEGSWLTVV.

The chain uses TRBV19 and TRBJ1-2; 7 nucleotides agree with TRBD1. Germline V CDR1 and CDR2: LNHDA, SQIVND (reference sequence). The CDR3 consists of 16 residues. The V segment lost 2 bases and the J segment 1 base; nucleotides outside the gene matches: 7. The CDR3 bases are TGTGCCAGTAGTATATATGGGACAGCAAATAACTATGGCTACACCTTC. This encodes CASSIYGTANNYGYTF.

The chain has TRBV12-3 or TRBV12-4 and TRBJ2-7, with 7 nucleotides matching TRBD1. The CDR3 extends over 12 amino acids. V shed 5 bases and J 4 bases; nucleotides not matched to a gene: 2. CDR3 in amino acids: CASSVGQYEQYF. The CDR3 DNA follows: TGTGCCAGCAGTGTGGGACAGTACGAGCAGTACTTC.

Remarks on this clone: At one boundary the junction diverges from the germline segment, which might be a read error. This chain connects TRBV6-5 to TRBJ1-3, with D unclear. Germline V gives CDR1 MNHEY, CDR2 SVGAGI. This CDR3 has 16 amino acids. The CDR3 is CTSSYSSRDSGNTIYF. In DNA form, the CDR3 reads TGTACCAGCAGTTACTCGAGCCGTGACTCTGGAAACACCATATATTTT.

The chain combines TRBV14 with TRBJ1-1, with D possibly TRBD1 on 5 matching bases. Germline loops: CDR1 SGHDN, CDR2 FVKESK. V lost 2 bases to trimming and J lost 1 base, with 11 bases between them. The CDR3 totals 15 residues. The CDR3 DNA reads TGTGCCAGCAGCCAACACAGGCTTCGGAACACTGAAGCTTTCTTT. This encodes CASSQHRLRNTEAFF.

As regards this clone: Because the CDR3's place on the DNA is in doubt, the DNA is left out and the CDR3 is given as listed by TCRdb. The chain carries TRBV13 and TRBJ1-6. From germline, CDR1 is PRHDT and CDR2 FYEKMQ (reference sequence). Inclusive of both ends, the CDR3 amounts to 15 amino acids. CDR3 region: CASSSGFGYNSPLHF.

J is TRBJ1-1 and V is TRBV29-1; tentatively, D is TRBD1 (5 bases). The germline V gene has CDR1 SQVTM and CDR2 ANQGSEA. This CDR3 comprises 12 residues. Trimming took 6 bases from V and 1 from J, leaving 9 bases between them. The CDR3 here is CSVVTGNTEAFF. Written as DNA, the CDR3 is TGCAGCGTCGTAACAGGGAACACTGAAGCTTTCTTT.

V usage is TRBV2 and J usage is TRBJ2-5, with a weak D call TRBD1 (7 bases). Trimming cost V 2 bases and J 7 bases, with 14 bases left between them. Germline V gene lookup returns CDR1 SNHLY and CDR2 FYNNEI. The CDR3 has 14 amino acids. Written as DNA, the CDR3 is TGTGCCAGCAGTGAATTTGGCCAGGGGGGGACCCAGTACTTC. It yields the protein CASSEFGQGGTQYF. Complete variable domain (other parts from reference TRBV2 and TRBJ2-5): EPEVTQTPSHQVTQMGQEVILRCVPISNHLYFYWYRQILGQKVEFLVSFYNNEISEKSEIFDDQFSVERPDGSNFTLKIRSTKLEDSAMYFCASSEFGQGGTQYFGPGTRLLVL.